This T cell receptor (beta chain) emerged from a study of CD8+ T cells in alopecia areata (dated by TCRdb to 2017 to 2018). In the study overall: The treated patients, all with moderate-to-severe alopecia areata, were enrolled in an open-label pilot trial of oral tofacitinib given at 5 to 10 mg twice daily. immunoSEQ multiplex PCR using 35 Vbeta forward primers and 13 Jbeta reverse primers was used to amplify TCRbeta CDR3 regions. The study used high-throughput TCRbeta sequencing to examine T cell clonal expansion in alopecia areata, in both the C3H/HeJ mouse model and human patients. The SALT score, which quantifies the percentage of affected scalp surface area, was used to measure disease severity in treated patients. In humans, TCRbeta sequencing was performed on scalp tissue and on sorted CD4+ and CD8+ peripheral blood T cells from healthy controls and from patients with patchy or totalis/universalis alopecia areata. Biopsies were taken from tofacitinib-treated patients at baseline and again at 4 and 24 weeks into treatment, and several of those patients also had a later scalp biopsy. Patients received tofacitinib for 6 to 18 months and were then followed off drug for 6 months to check for delayed response and recurrence. Clonality in the scalp was compared among normal scalp (n=4), patchy alopecia areata scalp (n=8), and alopecia totalis/universalis scalp (n=8). RNA was extracted with the PAXgene miRNA kit for fixed scalp, the miRNeasy kit for PBMCs, and the RNeasy kit for mouse skin.

This clone has a handful of counts. The antigen it recognizes is unknown. Per-base qualities were not stored, and no clone one base away is much larger. Libraries were built with the immunoSEQ multiplex PCR assay. For TCR sequencing, RNA was extracted from every sample and reverse transcribed into cDNA to serve as template. SuperScript III was used for first-strand cDNA synthesis, primed with a 2:1 mix of oligo-dT and random hexamers. A synthetic immune receptor repertoire was used to assess amplification bias, and residual bias was removed computationally. As for the original processing: Raw reads were preprocessed for error removal, and CDR3 was defined according to IMGT conventions as running from the conserved cysteine to phenylalanine. To get clonality, Shannon entropy was normalized by log2 of the number of productive unique TCRs and the result was subtracted from 1. Whether each scalp clone was CD4 or CD8 was inferred by checking scalp TCRbeta sequences against the CD4 and CD8 repertoires from sorted blood. The immuneACCESS repertoire file appears here via TCRdb, limited to in-frame rearrangements. These files lack a portion of the clones; in checked studies, under half of the deficit traces to unresolved V genes, and the cause of the others is not known. The V and J calls and the clone size are those of that table, but D and trimming were determined from the DNA. For this sample the table gives 150,000 to 200,000 clones, of which roughly 60% were detected only once. Together, the top ten hold more than 13% of the sample.

CDR1 SQVTM and CDR2 ANQGSEA were looked up in the germline V gene. The junction carries 9 bases between V and J, which are trimmed by 3 bases and 1 base respectively. Including cysteine and phenylalanine, the CDR3 has 13 amino acids. Just CDR3 DNA is preserved here, 39 bases in frame from base 1. The time point label, as the study defines it: less than 25 weeks on oral tofacitinib. Reading the label with the study, this specimen's treatment or condition is: oral pan-JAK inhibitor, 5-10 mg twice daily. Lesional scalp punch biopsies and peripheral blood were collected from alopecia areata patients. PBMCs were isolated by density centrifugation and stained for CD3, CD4 and CD8, and CD4+ and CD8+ T cells were sorted on a FACSAria. Summary of the overall study and its limitations: TCR sequences shared between patients were less clear than in mice, possibly partly because of HLA diversity in the patient population. With tofacitinib, both scalp clonality and the number of expanded CD8+ clones among the top 100 scalp clones went down significantly. Many expanded lesional clones persisted in scalp and blood during tofacitinib treatment, which may partly explain relapse after stopping treatment. Because the treated cohort was small and had just a single nonresponder, larger studies are needed to establish links between baseline CD8+ expansion and response. Compared with normal scalp, lesional scalp, particularly in alopecia totalis/universalis, had higher clonality and more expanded CD8+ clones, which suggests antigenic drive. Scalp TCR repertoire analysis is complicated because resident alphabeta T cells in normal human skin are also sequenced, whereas mouse skin is dominated by gammadelta T cells.

In this chain, TRBV29-1 is recombined with TRBJ1-1; no confident D gene assignment can be made. The clonotype originates from a human donor with alopecia areata. The material sequenced was CD4+ T cells sorted from blood, taken at week 24, from a patient treated with tofacitinib. The base sequence is TGCAGCGTTGATCTCGGCCAGAACACTGAAGCTTTCTTT. Its protein is CSVDLGQNTEAFF.